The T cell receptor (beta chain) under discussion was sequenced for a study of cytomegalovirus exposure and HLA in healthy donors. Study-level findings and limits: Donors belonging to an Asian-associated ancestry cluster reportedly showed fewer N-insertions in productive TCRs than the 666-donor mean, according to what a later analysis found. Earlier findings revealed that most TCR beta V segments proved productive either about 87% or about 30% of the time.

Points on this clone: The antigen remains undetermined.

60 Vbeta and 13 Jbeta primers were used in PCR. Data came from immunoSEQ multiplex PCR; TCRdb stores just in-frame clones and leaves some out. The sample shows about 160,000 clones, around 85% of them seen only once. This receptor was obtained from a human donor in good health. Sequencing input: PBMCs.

CDR3 DNA sequence: TGTGCCAGCAGCTTAGTTTTCGGGGGATGGGGGGAGCAGTACTTC. This codes for CASSLVFGGWGEQYF. J is TRBJ2-7 and V is TRBV7-2; possible D gene TRBD2, 6 bases. The CDR3 is 15 residues long. The V and J ends lost 1 base and 7 bases respectively, with 17 bases between them. Germline lookup yields CDR1 SGHTA and CDR2 FQGNSA.